The next 17 T cell receptor beta chains were all read from a single sample in a study of blood T cell repertoires in COVID-19. The table came from immunoSEQ multiplex PCR; TCRdb's copy has only in-frame clones and leaves some out. The data contain around 100,000 clones, 65% to 85% of them singletons. Material for sequencing was peripheral blood. Receptor source: a man in his 70s with active or convalescent COVID-19.

The genes are TRBV2 and TRBJ1-5; possible D gene TRBD1, 5 bases. This CDR3 contains 16 residues. Trimming took off 2 bases at V and 6 bases at J, with 17 bases between the two ends. Germline lookup yields CDR1 SNHLY and CDR2 FYNNEI. The CDR3 is CASSESGWWSSQPQHF. The DNA for the CDR3 is TGTGCCAGCAGTGAATCAGGGTGGTGGTCGAGTCAGCCCCAGCATTTT.

The V gene is TRBV3-1 (or the pseudogene TRBV3-2), the J gene TRBJ2-5; 9 bases line up with TRBD2. The CDR3 loop spans 17 amino acids. V gave up 1 base and J gave up 2 bases; unmatched junction bases: 8. CDR1 is LGHDT and CDR2 is YNNKEL in the germline V gene (reference sequence). CDR3 sequence (DNA): TGTGCCAGCAGCCAAGTGTTTTCTAGCGGGAAGCAAGAGACCCAGTACTTC. Its protein product is CASSQVFSSGKQETQYF.

This chain links TRBV30 with TRBJ1-1; TRBD1 is a possible D gene (5 bases). The CDR3 sequence is 13 residues long. CDR1 and CDR2 (germline): GTSNPN, SVGIG (reference sequence). V gave up 0 bases and J gave up 5 bases, with 10 bases separating them. The CDR3 spells CAWSVVRETEAFF. For the CDR3, the DNA is TGTGCCTGGAGTGTGGTCAGGGAAACTGAAGCTTTCTTT.

J is TRBJ1-2 and V is TRBV28, with TRBD1 identical over 7 bases. The CDR3 totals 15 residues. The V gene's germline CDR1 is MDHEN and CDR2 SYDVKM. Trimming took 4 bases from V and 6 from J; bases not matched to a gene: 11. CDR3 residues: CASSSSGTAEDGYTF. CDR3 bases: TGTGCCAGCAGTTCGTCCGGGACAGCTGAGGATGGCTACACCTTC.

This clone was observed once. A read error may produce the germline difference seen at one junction end. The genes are TRBV28 and TRBJ1-1, with D possibly being TRBD1 (6 bases). The germline V gene has CDR1 MDHEN and CDR2 SYDVKM. The CDR3 has 12 amino acids. CDR3 loop: CVSSLRQGQAFF. The CDR3 DNA sequence: TGTGTCAGCAGCCTCCGGCAGGGGCAGGCTTTCTTT.

This clone was seen once. This chain links TRBV2 with TRBJ1-2; D remains ambiguous. Trimming took off 6 bases at V and 4 bases at J, with 12 bases between the two ends. The CDR3 totals 13 residues. CDR1 and CDR2 (germline): SNHLY, FYNNEI. This CDR3 reads CASRSWSSYGYTF. The CDR3 nucleotides are TGTGCCAGCAGGAGTTGGTCCTCCTATGGCTACACCTTC.

This clone was seen a handful of times. The chain employs TRBV24-1 and TRBJ1-5, with a tentative D call TRBD1 (6 bases). The CDR3 consists of 14 residues. Per the germline V gene, CDR1 is KGHDR and CDR2 is SFDVKD. The V end was cut by 4 bases, the J end by 6 bases, with 12 bases between. In nucleotides, the CDR3 is TGTGCCACCAGTGACCACAGGGTGAGTCAGCCCCAGCATTTT. Its protein product is CATSDHRVSQPQHF.

The V call is TRBV18, the J call TRBJ2-3; TRBD2 matches at 9 bases. Germline assignment: CDR1 KGHSH and CDR2 LQKENI. The ends lost 5 bases at V and 0 bases at J; junction bases unmatched: 6. This CDR3 comprises 16 residues. This CDR3 is CASSTLAGISTDTQYF. CDR3 DNA: TGTGCCAGCTCAACTCTAGCGGGGATTAGCACAGATACGCAGTATTTT.

The rearrangement uses TRBV5-1 and TRBJ1-2; weak D call: TRBD1 (5 bases). The germline CDR1 and CDR2 sequences are SGHRS and YFSETQ. The CDR3 has 13 amino acids. The V and J ends lost 2 bases and 7 bases respectively, with 12 bases between them. In DNA form, the CDR3 reads TGCGCCAGCAGCTTAGACAGCGAAGTTGGCTACACCTTC. Protein: CASSLDSEVGYTF.

The DNA for the CDR3 is TGCAGCGGGCTTAGCGGGGGTAACACAGATACGCAGTATTTT. It translates to CSGLSGGNTDTQYF. V is TRBV29-1 and J is TRBJ2-3; TRBD2 agrees at 9 bases. The CDR3 loop spans 14 amino acids. With V trimmed by 7 bases and J by 2 bases, 7 bases remained unmatched. Germline V gene lookup returns CDR1 SQVTM and CDR2 ANQGSEA.

This chain links TRBV2 with TRBJ1-2; weak D call: TRBD1 (5 bases). The CDR3 length is 16 residues. Germline CDR1 reads SNHLY; CDR2 reads FYNNEI. V lost 4 bases and J lost 2, with 17 bases in between. The CDR3 bases are TGTGCCAGCAGTGTCGCCACCAGGGAGGGAAACTATGGCTACACCTTC. Translation gives CASSVATREGNYGYTF.

The chain combines TRBV19 with TRBJ1-1; D is possibly TRBD1 (6 bases). The germline gives CDR1 LNHDA, CDR2 SQIVND (reference sequence). The length of the CDR3 is 16 residues. V dropped 6 bases and J dropped 1 base, with 18 bases sitting between them. The CDR3 sequence: CASRKQGRFPNTEAFF. The DNA of the CDR3 is TGTGCCAGTAGGAAACAGGGCCGGTTCCCGAACACTGAAGCTTTCTTT.

This chain links TRBV4-1 with TRBJ1-5; D might be TRBD1 (6 bases). Germline CDR1 and CDR2: MGHRA and YSYEKL. V was shortened by 4 bases and J by 0 bases, with 19 bases between the two germline ends. The length of the CDR3 is 18 residues. The CDR3 protein is CASSRGNGRGYSNQPQHF. Here the CDR3 DNA reads TGCGCCAGCAGCCGCGGAAACGGTAGGGGGTATAGCAATCAGCCCCAGCATTTT.

This chain joins TRBV7-9 and TRBJ2-1, with 9 bases fitting TRBD2. This CDR3 is 15 amino acids long. Per germline, CDR1 SEHNR and CDR2 FQNEAQ (reference sequence). V lost 8 bases to trimming and J lost 5 bases; unmatched junction nucleotides: 10. The CDR3 loop is CASGVSTSGDNEQFF. The CDR3 DNA is TGTGCCAGCGGCGTTTCGACTAGCGGAGACAATGAGCAGTTCTTC. Together with reference TRBV7-9 and TRBJ2-1, the CDR3 gives the full variable domain: DTGVSQNPRHKITKRGQNVTFRCDPISEHNRLYWYRQTLGQGPEFLTYFQNEAQLEKSRLLSDRFSAERPKGSFSTLEIQRTEQGDSAMYLCASGVSTSGDNEQFFGPGTRLTVL.

This sequence joins TRBV3-1 (or the pseudogene TRBV3-2) and TRBJ2-7; 8 nucleotides align to TRBD1. The germline V gene has CDR1 LGHDT and CDR2 YNNKEL (reference sequence). Unmatched junction bases numbered 2, after V lost 1 base and J lost 3 bases. CDR3 length: 14 residues. The CDR3 region is CASSQGDRGYEQYF. The CDR3 bases are TGTGCCAGCAGCCAAGGAGACAGGGGCTACGAGCAGTACTTC.

The chain uses TRBV2 and TRBJ2-1, with D unclear. The germline gives CDR1 SNHLY, CDR2 FYNNEI. This CDR3 is 14 amino acids long. The V gene lost 4 bases and the J gene lost 3 bases, with 10 bases spanning the gap. CDR3 protein: CASSVNRIYNEQFF. In nucleotides, the CDR3 is TGTGCCAGCAGTGTAAACAGAATCTACAATGAGCAGTTCTTC.

The J gene is TRBJ2-3, the V gene TRBV19, with D possibly being TRBD2 (6 bases). V shed 3 bases and J shed 4 bases, with 11 bases lying between them. The CDR3 has 14 amino acids. CDR1 and CDR2 from the germline V gene are LNHDA and SQIVND (reference sequence). Here the CDR3 reads CASSMGLMSDTQYF. The DNA of the CDR3 is TGTGCCAGTAGTATGGGACTGATGTCAGATACGCAGTATTTT.